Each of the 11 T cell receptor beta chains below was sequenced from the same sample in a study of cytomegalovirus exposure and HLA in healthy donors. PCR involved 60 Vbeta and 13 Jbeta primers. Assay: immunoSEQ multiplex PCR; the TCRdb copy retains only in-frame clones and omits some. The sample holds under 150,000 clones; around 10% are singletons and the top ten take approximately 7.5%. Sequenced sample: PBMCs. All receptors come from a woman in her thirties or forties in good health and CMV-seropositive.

In DNA, the CDR3 is TGCGCCAGCAGCCAAGAGGAGGGGAACTACGAGCAGTACTTC. Protein: CASSQEEGNYEQYF. The chain joins TRBV4-1 to TRBJ2-7, with D possibly matching TRBD2 (6 bases). V was trimmed by 0 bases and J by 3 bases, leaving 9 bases between them. Germline assignment: CDR1 MGHRA and CDR2 YSYEKL. The CDR3 consists of 14 residues.

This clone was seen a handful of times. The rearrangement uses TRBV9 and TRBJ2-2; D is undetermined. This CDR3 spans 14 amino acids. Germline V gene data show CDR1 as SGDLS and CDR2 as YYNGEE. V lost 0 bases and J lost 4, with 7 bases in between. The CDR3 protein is CASSVGRVTGELFF. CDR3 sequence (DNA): TGTGCCAGCAGCGTAGGTAGAGTCACCGGGGAGCTGTTTTTT.

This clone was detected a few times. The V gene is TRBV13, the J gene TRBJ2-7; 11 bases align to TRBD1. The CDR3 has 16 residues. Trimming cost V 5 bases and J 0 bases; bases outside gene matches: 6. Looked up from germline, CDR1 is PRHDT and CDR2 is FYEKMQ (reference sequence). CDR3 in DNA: TGTGCCAGCAGCGAAGGGACAGGGGGACGCTCCTACGAGCAGTACTTC. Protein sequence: CASSEGTGGRSYEQYF.

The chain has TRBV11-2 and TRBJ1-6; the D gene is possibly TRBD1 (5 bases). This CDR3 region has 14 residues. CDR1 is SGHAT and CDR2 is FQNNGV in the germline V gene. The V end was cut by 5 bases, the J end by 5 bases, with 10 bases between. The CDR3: CASSPGWDNSPLHF. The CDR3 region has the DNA TGTGCCAGCAGCCCAGGGTGGGATAATTCACCCCTCCACTTT.

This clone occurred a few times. The CDR3 sequence: CASSFGTGAGYTF. The DNA for the CDR3 is TGTGCCAGCAGTTTCGGGACAGGGGCTGGCTACACCTTC. The rearrangement links TRBV6-5 to TRBJ1-2, with 10 bases that match TRBD1. Per germline, CDR1 MNHEY and CDR2 SVGAGI. Germline trimming cut 4 bases from V and 7 bases from J; bases unmatched to any gene: 3. This CDR3 is built from 13 residues.

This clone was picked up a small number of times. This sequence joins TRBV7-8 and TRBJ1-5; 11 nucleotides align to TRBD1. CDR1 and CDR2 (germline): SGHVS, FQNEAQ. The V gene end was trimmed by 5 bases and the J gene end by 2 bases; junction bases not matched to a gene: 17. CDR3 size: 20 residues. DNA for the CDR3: TGTGCCAGCAGCCTGGGACAGGGGGTCCCGAGTTCGTTTGGCAATCAGCCCCAGCATTTT. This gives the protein CASSLGQGVPSSFGNQPQHF.

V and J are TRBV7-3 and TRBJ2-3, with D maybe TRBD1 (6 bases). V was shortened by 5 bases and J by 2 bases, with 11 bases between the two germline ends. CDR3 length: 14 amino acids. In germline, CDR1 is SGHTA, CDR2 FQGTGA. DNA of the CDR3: TGTGCCAGCAGCCAGGGGCTTCACACAGATACGCAGTATTTT. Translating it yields CASSQGLHTDTQYF.

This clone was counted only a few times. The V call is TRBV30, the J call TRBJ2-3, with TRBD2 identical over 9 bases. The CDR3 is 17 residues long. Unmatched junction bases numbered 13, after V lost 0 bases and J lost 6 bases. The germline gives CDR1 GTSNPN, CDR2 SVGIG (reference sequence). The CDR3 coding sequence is TGTGCCTGGAGTGTACCTCCAGCGGGGGGTGTATACGATACGCAGTATTTT. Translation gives CAWSVPPAGGVYDTQYF.

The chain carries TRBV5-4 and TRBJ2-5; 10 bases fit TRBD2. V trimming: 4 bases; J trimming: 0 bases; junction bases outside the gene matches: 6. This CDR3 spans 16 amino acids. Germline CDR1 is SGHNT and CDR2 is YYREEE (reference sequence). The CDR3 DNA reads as TGTGCCAGCAGCCAGGGACTAGCGAGGTACCAAGAGACCCAGTACTTC. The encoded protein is CASSQGLARYQETQYF.

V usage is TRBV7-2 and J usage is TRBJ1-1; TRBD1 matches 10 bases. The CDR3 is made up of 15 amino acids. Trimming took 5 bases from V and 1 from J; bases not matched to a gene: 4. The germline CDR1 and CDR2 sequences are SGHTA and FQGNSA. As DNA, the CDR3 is TGTGCCAGCAGCGTGACAGGGGGCGAGAACACTGAAGCTTTCTTT. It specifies CASSVTGGENTEAFF.

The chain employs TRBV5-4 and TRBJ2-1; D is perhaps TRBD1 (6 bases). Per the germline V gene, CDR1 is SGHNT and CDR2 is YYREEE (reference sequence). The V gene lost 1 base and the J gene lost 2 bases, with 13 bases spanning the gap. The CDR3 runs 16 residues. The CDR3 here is CASSLSRDITYNEQFF. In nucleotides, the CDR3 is TGTGCCAGCAGCTTGTCCCGGGACATAACCTACAATGAGCAGTTCTTC.